Shown below are 6 T cell receptor beta chains from a single sample sequenced in a study of blood T cell repertoires in COVID-19 (TCRdb year 2020). To prepare the library, the immunoSEQ multiplex PCR assay was applied. TCRdb took over this immuneACCESS table, retaining in-frame rearrangements with V and J assigned. Such tables are incomplete; in checked studies, under half of the missing clones stem from an unresolved V gene, and the remainder is unexplained. The sample records a few hundred thousand clones, about nine tenths of which are singletons. Approximately 1% of the sample rests with the top ten. The sequencing input was PBMCs or T cells enriched from blood (not recorded which). The receptors were sampled from a woman in her 30s who had been exposed to COVID-19.

The chain has TRBV5-4 and TRBJ2-7, with 10 nucleotides matching TRBD1. J was trimmed by 0 bases and V by 3 bases; bases with no gene match: 3. The CDR3 sequence is 15 residues long. Germline V gene data show CDR1 as SGHNT and CDR2 as YYREEE (reference sequence). The CDR3 nucleotides are TGTGCCAGCAGCTGGGGACAGGGGATCTCCTACGAGCAGTACTTC. Its translation: CASSWGQGISYEQYF.

Turning to this clone: This sample includes further DNA sequences coding for the same CDR3. V and J are TRBV19 and TRBJ2-1, with 13 bases that match TRBD2. Losses at the gene ends were 3 bases for V and 5 bases for J; bases not matched to a gene: 4. Germline loops: CDR1 LNHDA, CDR2 SQIVND (reference sequence). The CDR3 loop spans 16 amino acids. CDR3 protein: CASSIGGLAGNNEQFF. The CDR3 DNA reads TGTGCCAGTAGTATTGGGGGACTAGCGGGAAACAATGAGCAGTTCTTC.

This chain connects TRBV5-6 to TRBJ2-7, with TRBD1 matching over 9 bases. The CDR3 length is 17 residues. CDR1 is SGHDT and CDR2 is YYEEEE in the germline V gene. Trimming removed 3 bases from V and 3 bases from J; junction bases left unmatched: 13. This CDR3 is CASSSPPGTGQGYEQYF. In nucleotides, the CDR3 is TGTGCCAGCAGCTCCCCCCCGGGGACGGGACAGGGCTACGAGCAGTACTTC.

This clone occurred once. V and J are TRBV9 and TRBJ2-2; 9 bases line up with TRBD2. CDR1 and CDR2 (germline): SGDLS, YYNGEE. V shed 0 bases, J shed 6 bases, and the junction held 12 bases outside the gene matches. The CDR3 has 18 residues. CDR3 DNA: TGTGCCAGCAGCGTAGCTCCCCTGAGGGCGGGAGGGCCCGGGGAGCTGTTTTTT. Translated: CASSVAPLRAGGPGELFF.

CDR3 nucleotide sequence: TGTGCCAGCAGCTTTTGGCAGAATCAGCCCCAGCATTTT. The encoded protein is CASSFWQNQPQHF. The chain employs TRBV7-9 and TRBJ1-5; no clear D. From germline, CDR1 is SEHNR and CDR2 FQNEAQ (reference sequence). CDR3 size: 13 residues. Trimming stripped 3 bases from V and 4 bases from J, with 7 bases between.

This rearrangement joins TRBV9 to TRBJ2-1, with a weak D call TRBD1 (6 bases). V was shortened by 5 bases and J by 10 bases, with 31 bases between the two germline ends. The CDR3 length is 18 residues. The V gene's germline CDR1 is SGDLS and CDR2 YYNGEE. The CDR3 DNA sequence: TGTGCCAGCAGACTACCCCGACGGGGCCTGGGGGCCGTAAGGGAGCAGTTCTTC. Protein: CASRLPRRGLGAVREQFF.